This T cell receptor beta chain appears in the sequencing data of a study of shared clonotypes between healthy human individuals. V shed 5 bases and J shed 6 bases, with 22 bases lying between them. From germline, CDR1 is SGHVS and CDR2 FQNEAQ. This CDR3 is 16 amino acids long. Generated by immunoSEQ multiplex PCR, the TCRdb table keeps only in-frame clones and is missing some. This table holds approximately 1.5 million clones, 98% found once. The rearrangement joins TRBV7-8 to TRBJ1-2; D remains ambiguous. The sample was naive CD4+ T cells sorted from blood. The subset here: CD45RA+ positively selected. This TCR came from a man younger than 45 in good health. The CDR3 DNA sequence: TGTGCCAGCAGCAACACAATGGGAAATCTGGGCCATGGCTACACCTTC. This encodes CASSNTMGNLGHGYTF.